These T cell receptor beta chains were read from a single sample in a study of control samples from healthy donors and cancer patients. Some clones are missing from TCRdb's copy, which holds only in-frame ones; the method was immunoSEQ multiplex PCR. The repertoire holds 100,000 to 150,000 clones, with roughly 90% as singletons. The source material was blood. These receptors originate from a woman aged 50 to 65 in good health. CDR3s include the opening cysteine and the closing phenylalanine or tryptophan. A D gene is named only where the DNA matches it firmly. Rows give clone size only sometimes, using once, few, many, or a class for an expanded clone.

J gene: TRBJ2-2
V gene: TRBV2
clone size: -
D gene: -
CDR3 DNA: TGTGCCAGCAGTGAAGCGGTCAGGGCGAACACCGGGGAGCTGTTTTTT
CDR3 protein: CASSEAVRANTGELFF

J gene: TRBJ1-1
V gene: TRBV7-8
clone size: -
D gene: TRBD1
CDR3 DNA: TGTGCCAGCAGCTTAGGGACAGGGGGCGCCCCTGTCACTGAAGCTTTCTTT
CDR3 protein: CASSLGTGGAPVTEAFF

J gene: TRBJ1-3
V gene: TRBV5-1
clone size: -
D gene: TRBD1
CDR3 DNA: TGCGCCAGCAGCTTGGGGCCAGGGGGCGACTCGGGTGGAAACACCATATATTTT
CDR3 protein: CASSLGPGGDSGGNTIYF

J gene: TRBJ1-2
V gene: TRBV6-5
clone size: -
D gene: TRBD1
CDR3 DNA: TGTGCCAGCAACGACAGGGGGCTTTATGGCTACACCTTC
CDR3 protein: CASNDRGLYGYTF

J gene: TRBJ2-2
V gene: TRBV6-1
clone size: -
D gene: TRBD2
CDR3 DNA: TGTGCCAGCAGTGAGGCGGGAGTAGGGGAGCTGTTTTTT
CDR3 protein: CASSEAGVGELFF

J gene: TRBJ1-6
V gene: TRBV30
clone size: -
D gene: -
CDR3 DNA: TGTGCCCGAGGGGTATCAGCTAATTCACCCCTCCACTTT
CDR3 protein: CARGVSANSPLHF

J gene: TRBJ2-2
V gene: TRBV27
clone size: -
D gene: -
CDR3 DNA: TGTGCCACCATGGCCAGGGGGGACACCGGGGAGCTGTTTTTT
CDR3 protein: CATMARGDTGELFF

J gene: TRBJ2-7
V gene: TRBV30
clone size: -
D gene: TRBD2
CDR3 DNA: TGTGCCTGGTCGGGGGGGCCCGAGCAGTACTTC
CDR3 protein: CAWSGGPEQYF

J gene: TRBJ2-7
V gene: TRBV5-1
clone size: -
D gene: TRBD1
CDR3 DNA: TGCGCCAGCAGCCCAGTTCGGACAGGTAGCTACGAGCAGTACTTC
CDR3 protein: CASSPVRTGSYEQYF

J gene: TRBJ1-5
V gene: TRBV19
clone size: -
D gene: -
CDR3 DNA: TGTGCCAGTAGTATAGATCTCAGAGGGTTGGTAGGCAATCAGCCCCAGCATTTT
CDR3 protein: CASSIDLRGLVGNQPQHF

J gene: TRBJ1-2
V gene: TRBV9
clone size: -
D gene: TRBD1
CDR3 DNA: TGTGCCAGCAGCGAGGGACAGGGTGGGAGCTATGGCTACACCTTC
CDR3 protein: CASSEGQGGSYGYTF

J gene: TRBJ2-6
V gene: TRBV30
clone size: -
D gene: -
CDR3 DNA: TGTGCCTGGAGTGTGGCCCTAGGGGCCAACGTCCTGACTTTC
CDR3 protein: CAWSVALGANVLTF

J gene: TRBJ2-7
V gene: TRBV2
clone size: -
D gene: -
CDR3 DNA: TGTGCCAGCAGGAGACTAGTATACGAGCAGTACTTC
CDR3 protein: CASRRLVYEQYF

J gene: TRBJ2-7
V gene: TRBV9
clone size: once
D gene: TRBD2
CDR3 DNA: TGTGCCAGCAGCGTAGGTCTAGCGGGAGCGAGTTACGAGCAGTACTTC
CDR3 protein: CASSVGLAGASYEQYF

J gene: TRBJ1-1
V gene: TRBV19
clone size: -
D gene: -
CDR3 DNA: TGTGCCAGTAGTCGGGAGGGGCCCACTGAAGCTTTCTTT
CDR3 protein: CASSREGPTEAFF

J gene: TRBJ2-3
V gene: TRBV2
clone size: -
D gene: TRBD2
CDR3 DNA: TGTGCCAGCATTCTGAGTCTAGCGGGAGGTTTGGATACGCAGTATTTT
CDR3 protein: CASILSLAGGLDTQYF

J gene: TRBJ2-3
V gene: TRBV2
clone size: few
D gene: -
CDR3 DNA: TGTGCCAGCTTCGATGGGGGAGATACGCAGTATTTT
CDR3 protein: CASFDGGDTQYF

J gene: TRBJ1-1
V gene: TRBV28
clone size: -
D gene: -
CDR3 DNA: TGTGCCAGCAGTTTAATCCGGATGAACACTGAAGCTTTCTTT
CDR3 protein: CASSLIRMNTEAFF

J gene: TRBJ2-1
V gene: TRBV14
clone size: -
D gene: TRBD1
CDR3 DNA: TGTGCCAGCAGCCAACGGACAGGGGGCTTCAATGAGCAGTTCTTC
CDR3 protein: CASSQRTGGFNEQFF

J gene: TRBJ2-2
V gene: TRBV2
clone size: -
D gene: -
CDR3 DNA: TGTGCCAGCAGTATAGAGCGCCTCCGGAACACCGGGGAGCTGTTTTTT
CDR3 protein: CASSIERLRNTGELFF

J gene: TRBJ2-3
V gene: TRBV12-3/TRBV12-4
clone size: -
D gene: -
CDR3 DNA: TGTGCCAGCAGGAAGCAGGATACGCAGTATTTT
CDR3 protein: CASRKQDTQYF

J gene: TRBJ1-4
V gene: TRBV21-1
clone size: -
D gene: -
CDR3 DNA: TGTGCCAGCAGCACTGTAGGGGACCTAGGCGAAAAACTGTTTTTT
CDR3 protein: CASSTVGDLGEKLFF

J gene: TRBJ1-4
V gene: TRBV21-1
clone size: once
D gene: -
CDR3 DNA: TGTGCCAGCAGCAAAGCTTTTGCAACTAATGAAAAACTGTTTTTT
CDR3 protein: CASSKAFATNEKLFF

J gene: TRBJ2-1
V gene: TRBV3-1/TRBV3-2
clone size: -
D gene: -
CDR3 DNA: TGTGCCAGCAGCTCCCGGGACCTCTCCTACAATGAGCAGTTCTTC
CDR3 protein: CASSSRDLSYNEQFF

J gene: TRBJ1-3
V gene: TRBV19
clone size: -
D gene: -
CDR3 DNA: TGTGCCAGTATGGCCAGGGCTGGAAACACCATATATTTT
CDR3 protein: CASMARAGNTIYF

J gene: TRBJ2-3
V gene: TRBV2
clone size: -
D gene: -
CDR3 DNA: TGTGCCAGCACTACCCTAAGTGGACAACTCACAGATACGCAGTATTTT
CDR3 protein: CASTTLSGQLTDTQYF

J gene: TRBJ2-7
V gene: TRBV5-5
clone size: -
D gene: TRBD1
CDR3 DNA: TGTGCCAGCAGCACAGGGGGGTCCTACGAGCAGTACTTC
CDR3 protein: CASSTGGSYEQYF

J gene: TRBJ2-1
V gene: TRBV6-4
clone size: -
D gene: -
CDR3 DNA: TGTGCCAGCAGTGATGGGGGAGGTCCGTACAATGAGCAGTTCTTC
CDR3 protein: CASSDGGGPYNEQFF

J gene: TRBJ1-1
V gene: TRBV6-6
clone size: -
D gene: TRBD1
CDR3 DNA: TGTGCCAGCAGTTACCAGGGGGGGGCCACTGAAGCTTTCTTT
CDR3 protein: CASSYQGGATEAFF

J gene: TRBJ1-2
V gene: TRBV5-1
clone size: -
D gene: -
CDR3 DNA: TGCGCCAGCAGCTCCCAGCTCTATGGCTACACCTTC
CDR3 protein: CASSSQLYGYTF

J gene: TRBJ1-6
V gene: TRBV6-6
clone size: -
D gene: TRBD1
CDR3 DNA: TGTGCCAGCAGTTGGTCCGGGACAGGGGAATCACCCCTCCACTTT
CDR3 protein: CASSWSGTGESPLHF

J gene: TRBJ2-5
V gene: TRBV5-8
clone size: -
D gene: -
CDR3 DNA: TGTGCCAGCAGCTTCCCGGGACAAGAGACCCAGTACTTC
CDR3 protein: CASSFPGQETQYF

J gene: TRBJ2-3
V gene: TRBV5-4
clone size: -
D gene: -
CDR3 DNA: TGTGCCAGCAGCCCGGCAACGAGGCCAGATACGCAGTATTTT
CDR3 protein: CASSPATRPDTQYF

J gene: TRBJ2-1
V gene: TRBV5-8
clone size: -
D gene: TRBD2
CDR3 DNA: TGTGCCAGCAGCTCCGGGACTAGCTCCCGAGGTGAGCAGTTCTTC
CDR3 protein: CASSSGTSSRGEQFF

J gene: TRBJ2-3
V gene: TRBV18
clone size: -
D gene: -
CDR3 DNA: TGTGCCAGCTCCGCTGGGGGTGGTGGCCCCGGACGCACAGATACGCAGTATTTT
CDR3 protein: CASSAGGGGPGRTDTQYF

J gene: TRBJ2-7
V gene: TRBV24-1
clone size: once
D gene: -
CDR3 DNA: TGTGCCACCAGCAGGGACGGTTCCTACGAGCAGTACTTC
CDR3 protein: CATSRDGSYEQYF

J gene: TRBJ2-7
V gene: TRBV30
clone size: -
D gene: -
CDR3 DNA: TGTGCCTGGGACCCCGGCCTCCCAGGATACGAGCAGTACTTC
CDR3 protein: CAWDPGLPGYEQYF

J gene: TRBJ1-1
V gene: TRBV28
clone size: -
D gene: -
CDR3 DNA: TGTGCCAGCACCCAAACCACCGGGCCTTTCATGAACACTGAAGCTTTCTTT
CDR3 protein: CASTQTTGPFMNTEAFF

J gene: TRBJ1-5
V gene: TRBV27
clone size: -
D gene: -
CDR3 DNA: TGTGCCAGCAGTTTAACCCAGGTCCAGGAGGCTAGCAATCAGCCCCAGCATTTT
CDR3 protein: CASSLTQVQEASNQPQHF

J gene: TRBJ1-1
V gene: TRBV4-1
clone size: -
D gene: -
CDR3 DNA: TGCGCCAGCAGCCAAGAGGCCCCAAGGCAGCTCACTGAAGCTTTCTTT
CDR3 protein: CASSQEAPRQLTEAFF

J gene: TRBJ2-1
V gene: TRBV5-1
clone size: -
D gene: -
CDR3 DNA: TGCGCCAGCAGCTCCGCTCTTACCCGCGGGGATGAGCAGTTCTTC
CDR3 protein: CASSSALTRGDEQFF

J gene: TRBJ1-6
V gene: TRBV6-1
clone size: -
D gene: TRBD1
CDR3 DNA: TGTGCCAGCAGAGAATGGGACAGGGGTCCCAGCATATATTCACCCCTCCACTTT
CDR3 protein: CASREWDRGPSIYSPLHF

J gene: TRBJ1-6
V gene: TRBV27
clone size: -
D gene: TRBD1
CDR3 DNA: TGTGCCAGCAAGCCGGGGACAGGCAATTCACCCCTCCACTTT
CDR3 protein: CASKPGTGNSPLHF

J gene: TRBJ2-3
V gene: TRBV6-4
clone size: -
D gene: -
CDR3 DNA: TGTGCCAGCAGTGACCAGACGGGGGATACGCAGTATTTT
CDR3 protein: CASSDQTGDTQYF

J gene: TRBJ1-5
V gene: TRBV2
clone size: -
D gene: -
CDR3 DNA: TGTGCCAGCAGTGAAAGTTCGGCAGGAGGTCAGCCCCAGCATTTT
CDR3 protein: CASSESSAGGQPQHF

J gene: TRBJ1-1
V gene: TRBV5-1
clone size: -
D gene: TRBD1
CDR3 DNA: TGCGCCAGCAGGGGACAGGGGGCCGCTTCAAGGAACACTGAAGCTTTCTTT
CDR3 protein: CASRGQGAASRNTEAFF